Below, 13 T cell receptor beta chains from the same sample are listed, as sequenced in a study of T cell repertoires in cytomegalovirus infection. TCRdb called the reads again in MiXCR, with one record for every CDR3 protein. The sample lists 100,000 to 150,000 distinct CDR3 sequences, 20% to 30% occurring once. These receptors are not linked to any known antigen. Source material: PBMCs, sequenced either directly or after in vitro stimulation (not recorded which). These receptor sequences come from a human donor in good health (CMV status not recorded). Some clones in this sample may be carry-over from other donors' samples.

The CDR3 loop reads CASSQQGQGGEKLFF. As DNA, the CDR3 is TGCGCCAGCAGCCAGCAGGGACAGGGGGGAGAAAAACTGTTTTTT. The genes are TRBV4-3 and TRBJ1-4; 11 nucleotides align to TRBD1. V dropped 3 bases and J dropped 8; count of bases not matched to a gene: 5. This CDR3 contains 15 residues. Per the germline V gene, CDR1 is LGHNA and CDR2 is YSLEER.

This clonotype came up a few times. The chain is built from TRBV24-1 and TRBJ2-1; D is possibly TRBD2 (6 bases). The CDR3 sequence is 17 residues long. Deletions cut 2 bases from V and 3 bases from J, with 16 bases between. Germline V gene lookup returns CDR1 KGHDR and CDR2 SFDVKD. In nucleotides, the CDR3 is TGTGCCACCAGTGATTCAATGTTACTAGCTGGCTACAATGAGCAGTTCTTC. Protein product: CATSDSMLLAGYNEQFF.

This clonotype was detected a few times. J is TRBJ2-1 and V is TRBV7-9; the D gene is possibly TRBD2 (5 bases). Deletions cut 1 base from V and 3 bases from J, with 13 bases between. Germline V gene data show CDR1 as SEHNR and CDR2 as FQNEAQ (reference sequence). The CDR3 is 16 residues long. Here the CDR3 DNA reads TGTGCCAGCAGCTTAGTAGTGGGAGCTAGCTACAATGAGCAGTTCTTC. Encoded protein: CASSLVVGASYNEQFF.

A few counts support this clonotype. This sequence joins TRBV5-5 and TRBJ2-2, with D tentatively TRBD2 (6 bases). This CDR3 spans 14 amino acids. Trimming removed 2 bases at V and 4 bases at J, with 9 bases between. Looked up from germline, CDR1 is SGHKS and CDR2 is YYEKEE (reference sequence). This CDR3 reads CASSFRGSTGELFF. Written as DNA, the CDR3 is TGTGCCAGCAGCTTTCGGGGGTCCACCGGGGAGCTGTTTTTT.

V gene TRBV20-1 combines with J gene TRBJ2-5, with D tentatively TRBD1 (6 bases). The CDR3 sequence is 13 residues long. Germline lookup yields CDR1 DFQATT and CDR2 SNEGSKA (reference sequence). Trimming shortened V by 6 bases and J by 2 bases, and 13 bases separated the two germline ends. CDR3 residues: CSAPTGSQETQYF. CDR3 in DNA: TGCAGTGCCCCGACAGGTTCACAAGAGACCCAGTACTTC.

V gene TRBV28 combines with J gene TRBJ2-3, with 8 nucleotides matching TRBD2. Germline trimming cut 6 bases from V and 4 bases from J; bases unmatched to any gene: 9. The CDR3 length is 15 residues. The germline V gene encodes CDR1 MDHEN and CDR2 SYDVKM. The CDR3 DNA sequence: TGTGCCAGCAGGTCGAGCGGGAGTGAATCAGATACGCAGTATTTT. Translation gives CASRSSGSESDTQYF.

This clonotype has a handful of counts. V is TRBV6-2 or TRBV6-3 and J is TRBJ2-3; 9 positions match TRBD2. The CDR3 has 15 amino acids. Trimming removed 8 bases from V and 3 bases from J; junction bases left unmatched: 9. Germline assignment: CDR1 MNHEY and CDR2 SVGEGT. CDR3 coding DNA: TGTGCCAGCGGGAGAGCGGGAGGATTAACAGATACGCAGTATTTT. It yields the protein CASGRAGGLTDTQYF.

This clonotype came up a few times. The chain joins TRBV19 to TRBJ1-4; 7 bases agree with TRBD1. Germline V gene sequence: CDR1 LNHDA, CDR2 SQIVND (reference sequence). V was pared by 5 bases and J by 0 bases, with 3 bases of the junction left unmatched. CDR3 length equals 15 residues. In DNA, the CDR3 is TGTGCCAGTAGTCTCGGGACAGCAACTAATGAAAAACTGTTTTTT. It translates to CASSLGTATNEKLFF.

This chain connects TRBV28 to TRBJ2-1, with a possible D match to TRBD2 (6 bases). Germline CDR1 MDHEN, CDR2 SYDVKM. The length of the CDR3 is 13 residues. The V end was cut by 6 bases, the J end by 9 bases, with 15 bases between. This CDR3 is CASRGTHFGEQFF. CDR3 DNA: TGTGCCAGCAGAGGGACTCACTTCGGTGAGCAGTTCTTC.

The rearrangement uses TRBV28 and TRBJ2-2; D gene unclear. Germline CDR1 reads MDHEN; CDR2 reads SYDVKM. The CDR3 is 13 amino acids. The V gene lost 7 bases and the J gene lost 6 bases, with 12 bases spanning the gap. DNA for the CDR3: TGTGCCAGCACCCTTCCCCCGGCCGGGGAGCTGTTTTTT. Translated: CASTLPPAGELFF.

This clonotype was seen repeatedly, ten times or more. CDR3 amino acids: CASSLGPAGGAYEQYF. The CDR3 bases are TGTGCCAGCAGCTTAGGCCCGGCGGGCGGTGCCTACGAGCAGTACTTC. J is TRBJ2-7 and V is TRBV7-2, with D possibly matching TRBD2 (5 bases). The V and J ends lost 1 base and 2 bases respectively, with 15 bases between them. The CDR3 runs 16 residues. Germline CDR1 is SGHTA and CDR2 is FQGNSA.

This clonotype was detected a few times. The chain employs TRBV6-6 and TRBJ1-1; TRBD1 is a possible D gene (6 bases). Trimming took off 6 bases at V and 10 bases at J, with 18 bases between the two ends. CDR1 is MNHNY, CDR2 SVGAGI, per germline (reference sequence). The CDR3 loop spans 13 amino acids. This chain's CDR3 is CASSGSRGAGAFF. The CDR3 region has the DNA TGTGCCAGCAGCGGTAGCAGGGGAGCTGGAGCTTTCTTT.

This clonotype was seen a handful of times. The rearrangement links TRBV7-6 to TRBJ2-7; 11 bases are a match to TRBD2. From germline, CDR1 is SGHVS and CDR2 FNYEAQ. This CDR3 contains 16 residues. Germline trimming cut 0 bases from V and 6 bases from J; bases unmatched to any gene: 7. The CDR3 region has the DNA TGTGCCAGCAGCTTAGCGTCTCTAGCGGGAGGCGGCGAGCAGTACGTC. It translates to CASSLASLAGGGEQYV.